The sequence of this TCR beta chain was determined in a study of blood T cell repertoires in COVID-19 (dated by TCRdb to the early 2020s). For the study in its entirety: Collaborator samples came from the United States, Italy and Spain and covered acute and convalescent phases of COVID-19. The material from the prospective study consisted of cDNA or gDNA derived from T cells, B-cell-depleted T cells, or PBMCs. The dataset comprised deeply sampled blood TCRbeta repertoires from subjects exposed to, actively infected with, or recovered from COVID-19. A freely available public database, intended as a resource for researchers studying the immune response to SARS-CoV-2, is where the repertoires were released. Samples were obtained from the ongoing ImmuneRACE study (first 160 participants) and from 1,254 subjects provided by 6 global collaborators. Sample metadata almost always included a de-identified subject ID, COVID-19 status, age in years and sex. HLA class I and class II types, where available, came from metadata supplied by the sample provider rather than from assay-based typing.

What the research found in general, with its limitations: The amount of clinical and demographic metadata varied by source and participant and was provided uncurated.

TCRbeta CDR3 regions were amplified from genomic DNA by means of the immunoSEQ Assay, a bias-controlled multiplex PCR. The authors' analysis ran thus. The number of nucleated cells in each sample was estimated from the amplification of reference gene primers within the assay. To quantify the absolute abundance of each unique TCRbeta CDR3 rearrangement, sequence reads were collapsed and filtered. For each sample, productive Simpson clonality was calculated as the square root of Simpson's diversity index over productive rearrangements. TCRdb took this table from immuneACCESS and kept in-frame rearrangements with V and J called. Such tables lack part of the clones; where checked against another copy, unresolved V genes explain under half of the gap, and the rest is unexplained. D and trimming come from the DNA, and the V and J calls and clone size come from that table. Present in this sample are under 200,000 clones, roughly 82% of which were seen just once. About 5.5% of the sample comes from the top ten.

For this chain, trimming is 5 bases at the V end and 4 bases at the J end, and the number of junction bases without a gene match is 4. Taken from cysteine to phenylalanine, the CDR3 has 14 residues. Only CDR3 DNA is held: 42 bases, read in frame from base 1. The germline V gene provides CDR1 MNHEY and CDR2 SVGAGI. About this clone itself: This clone's antigen is unknown. Base qualities are not recorded, but no much larger clone differs from it by a single base.

Whole blood was collected in K2EDTA tubes by collaborating institutions according to the institutions' own protocols. For TCRbeta analysis, collaborators shipped samples in one of three forms: frozen whole blood, isolated PBMCs, or DNA extracted from either of those sample types. This receptor chain uses TRBV6-5 and TRBJ2-1, with 8 middle bases fitting TRBD1. Sequenced sample: peripheral blood. The TCR originated in a young woman with acute or convalescent COVID-19. The nucleotide sequence reads as follows: TGTGCCAGCAGTCCCCGGACAGGGTACAATGAGCAGTTCTTC. This yields the protein CASSPRTGYNEQFF.